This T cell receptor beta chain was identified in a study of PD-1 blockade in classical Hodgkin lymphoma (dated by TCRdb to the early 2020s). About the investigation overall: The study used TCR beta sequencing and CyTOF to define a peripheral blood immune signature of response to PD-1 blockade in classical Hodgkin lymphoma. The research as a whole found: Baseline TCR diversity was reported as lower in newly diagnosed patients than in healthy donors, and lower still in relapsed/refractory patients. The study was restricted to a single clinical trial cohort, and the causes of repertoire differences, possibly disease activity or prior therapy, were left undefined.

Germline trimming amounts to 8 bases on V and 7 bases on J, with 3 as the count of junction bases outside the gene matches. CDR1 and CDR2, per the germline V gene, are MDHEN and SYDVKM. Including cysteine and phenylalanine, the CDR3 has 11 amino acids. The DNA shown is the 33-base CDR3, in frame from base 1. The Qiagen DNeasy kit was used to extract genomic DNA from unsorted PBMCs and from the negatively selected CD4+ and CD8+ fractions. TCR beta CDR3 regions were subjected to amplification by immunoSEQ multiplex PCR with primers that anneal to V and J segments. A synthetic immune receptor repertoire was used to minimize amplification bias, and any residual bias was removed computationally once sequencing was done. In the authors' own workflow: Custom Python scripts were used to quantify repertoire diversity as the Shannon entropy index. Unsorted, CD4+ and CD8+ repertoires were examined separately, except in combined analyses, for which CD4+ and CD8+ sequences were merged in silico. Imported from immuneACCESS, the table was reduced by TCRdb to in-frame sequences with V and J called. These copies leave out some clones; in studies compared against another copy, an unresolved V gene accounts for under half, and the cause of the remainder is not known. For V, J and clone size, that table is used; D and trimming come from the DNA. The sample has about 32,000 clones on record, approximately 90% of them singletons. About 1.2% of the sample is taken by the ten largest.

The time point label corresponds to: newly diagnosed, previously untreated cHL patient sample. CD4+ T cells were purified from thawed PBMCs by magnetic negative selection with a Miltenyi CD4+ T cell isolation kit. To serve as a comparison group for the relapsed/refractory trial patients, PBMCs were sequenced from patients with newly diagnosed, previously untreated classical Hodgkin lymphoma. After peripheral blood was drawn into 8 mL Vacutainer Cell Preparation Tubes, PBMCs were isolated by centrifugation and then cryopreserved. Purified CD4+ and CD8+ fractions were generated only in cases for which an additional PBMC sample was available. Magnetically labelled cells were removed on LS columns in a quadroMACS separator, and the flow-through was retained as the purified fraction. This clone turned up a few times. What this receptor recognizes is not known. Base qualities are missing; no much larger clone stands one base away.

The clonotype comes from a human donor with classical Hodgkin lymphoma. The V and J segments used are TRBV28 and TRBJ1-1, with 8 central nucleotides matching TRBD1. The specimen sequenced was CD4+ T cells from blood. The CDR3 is CASGQGVEAFF. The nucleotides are TGTGCCAGCGGACAGGGAGTTGAAGCTTTCTTT.